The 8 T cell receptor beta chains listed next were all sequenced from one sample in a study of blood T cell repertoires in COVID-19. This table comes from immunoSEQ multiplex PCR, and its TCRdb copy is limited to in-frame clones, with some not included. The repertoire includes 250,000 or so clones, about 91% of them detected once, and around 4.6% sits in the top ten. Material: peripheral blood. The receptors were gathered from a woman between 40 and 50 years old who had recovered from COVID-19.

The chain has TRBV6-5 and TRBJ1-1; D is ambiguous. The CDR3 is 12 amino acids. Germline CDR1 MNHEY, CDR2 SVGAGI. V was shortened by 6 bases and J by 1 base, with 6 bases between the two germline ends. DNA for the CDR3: TGTGCCAGCAGCCCCAGGAACACTGAAGCTTTCTTT. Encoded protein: CASSPRNTEAFF.

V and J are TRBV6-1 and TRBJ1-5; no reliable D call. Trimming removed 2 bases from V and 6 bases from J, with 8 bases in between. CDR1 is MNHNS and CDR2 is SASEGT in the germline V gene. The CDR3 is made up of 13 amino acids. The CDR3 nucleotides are TGTGCCAGCAGTGAACATCGAGCTCAGCCCCAGCATTTT. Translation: CASSEHRAQPQHF.

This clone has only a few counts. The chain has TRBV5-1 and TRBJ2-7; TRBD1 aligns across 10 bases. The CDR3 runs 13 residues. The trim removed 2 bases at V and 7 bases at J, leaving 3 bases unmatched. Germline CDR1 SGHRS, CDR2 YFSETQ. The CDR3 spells CASSFGTGVEQYF. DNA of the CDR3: TGCGCCAGCAGCTTCGGGACAGGGGTTGAGCAGTACTTC.

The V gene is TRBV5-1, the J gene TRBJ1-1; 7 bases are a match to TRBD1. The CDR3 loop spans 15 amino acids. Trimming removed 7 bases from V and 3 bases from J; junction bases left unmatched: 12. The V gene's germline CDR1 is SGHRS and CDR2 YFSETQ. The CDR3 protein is CASESSGRGDTEAFF. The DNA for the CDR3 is TGCGCCAGCGAAAGCAGTGGCAGGGGGGACACTGAAGCTTTCTTT.

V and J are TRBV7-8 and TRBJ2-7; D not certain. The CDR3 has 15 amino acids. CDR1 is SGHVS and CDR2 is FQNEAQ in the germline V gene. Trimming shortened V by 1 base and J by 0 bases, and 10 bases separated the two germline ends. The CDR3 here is CASSLGGASSYEQYV. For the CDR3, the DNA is TGTGCCAGCAGCTTAGGCGGAGCGAGCTCCTACGAGCAGTACGTC.

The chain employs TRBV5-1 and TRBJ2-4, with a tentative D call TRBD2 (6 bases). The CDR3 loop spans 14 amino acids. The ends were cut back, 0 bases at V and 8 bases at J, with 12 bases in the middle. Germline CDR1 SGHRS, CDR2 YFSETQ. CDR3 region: CASSLEAGIYIQYF. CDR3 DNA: TGCGCCAGCAGCTTGGAGGCGGGGATCTACATTCAGTACTTC.

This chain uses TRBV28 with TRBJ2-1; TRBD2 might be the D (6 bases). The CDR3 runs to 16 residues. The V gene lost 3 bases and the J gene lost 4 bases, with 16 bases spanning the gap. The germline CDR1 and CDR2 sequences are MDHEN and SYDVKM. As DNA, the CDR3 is TGTGCCAGCAGTTTGAGCCGGGACTTCGGATACAATGAGCAGTTCTTC. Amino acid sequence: CASSLSRDFGYNEQFF.

The CDR3 protein is CATSRGLAGGTEQFF. DNA for the CDR3: TGTGCCACCAGTAGGGGACTAGCGGGAGGGACTGAGCAGTTCTTC. V usage is TRBV24-1 and J usage is TRBJ2-1; 16 bases agree with TRBD2. Trimming took 6 bases from V and 9 from J; bases not matched to a gene: 4. Germline CDR1 reads KGHDR; CDR2 reads SFDVKD. The CDR3 length is 15 residues.